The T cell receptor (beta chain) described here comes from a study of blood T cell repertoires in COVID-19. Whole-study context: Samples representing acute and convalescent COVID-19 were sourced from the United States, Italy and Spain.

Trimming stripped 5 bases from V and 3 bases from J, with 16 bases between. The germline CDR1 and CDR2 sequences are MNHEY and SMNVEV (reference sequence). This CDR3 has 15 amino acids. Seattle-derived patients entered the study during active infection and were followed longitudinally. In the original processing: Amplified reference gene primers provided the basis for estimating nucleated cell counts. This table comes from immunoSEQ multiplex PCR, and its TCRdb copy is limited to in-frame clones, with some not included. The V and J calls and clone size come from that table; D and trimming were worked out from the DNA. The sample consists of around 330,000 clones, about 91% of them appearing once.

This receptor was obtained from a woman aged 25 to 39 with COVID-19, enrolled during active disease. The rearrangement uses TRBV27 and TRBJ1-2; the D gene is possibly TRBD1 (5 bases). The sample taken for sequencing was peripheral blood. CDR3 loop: CASSRGGAEYYGYTF. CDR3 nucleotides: TGTGCCAGCAGTCGGGGGGGTGCGGAGTACTATGGCTACACCTTC.